The entry below describes one T cell receptor beta chain. Germline CDR1 reads SGHRS; CDR2 reads YFSETQ. This CDR3 contains 16 residues. V dropped 4 bases and J dropped 0 bases, with 13 bases sitting between them. TCRdb's copy holds only in-frame clones and misses some; the assay was immunoSEQ multiplex PCR. Of 150,000 to 200,000 clones in the sample, 70% to 90% were seen once. The data originate from a study of blood T cell repertoires in COVID-19. This receptor was taken from a man aged 45 to 65 with active or convalescent COVID-19. The rearrangement joins TRBV5-1 to TRBJ1-4; TRBD1 might be the D (5 bases). Sample: peripheral blood. CDR3 nucleotide sequence: TGCGCCAGCAGCAACCTACCGACAGCAACTAATGAAAAACTGTTTTTT. Its protein product is CASSNLPTATNEKLFF.